This TCR beta chain was found in a study of OX40 agonist ivuxolimab in advanced cancers. As for the study in general: Every 2 weeks, ivuxolimab was infused into the patients intravenously at between 0.01 and 10 mg/kg.

This clone showed up just a few times. Its specificity is unknown. This CDR3 contains 13 residues. Germline V gives CDR1 SGHNT, CDR2 YYREEE (reference sequence). With 4 bases removed from V and 6 bases from J, the gap between germline ends came to 11 bases. Whole-study findings and limits: Some of the lowest clonal expansion was seen in partial responders at 0.1-3.0 mg/kg.

Using immunoSEQ multiplex PCR, the repertoire was profiled, and TCRdb retains in-frame clones only, with some absent. This sample has about 13,000 clones, with approximately 80% found just once. This receptor was obtained from an adult with an advanced solid tumor such as melanoma, head and neck, liver or kidney cancer. V is TRBV5-4 and J is TRBJ2-1; TRBD2 is a possible D gene (5 bases). Source: CD4+ or CD8+ T cells sorted from blood, taken in a trial of the OX40 agonist ivuxolimab. The CDR3 region is CASSLDWVNEQFF. The CDR3 region has the DNA TGTGCCAGCAGCCTGGACTGGGTCAATGAGCAGTTCTTC.